The 29 T cell receptor beta chains listed next were all sequenced from one sample in a study of blood T cell repertoires in COVID-19. Profiled with immunoSEQ multiplex PCR; TCRdb holds only in-frame clones, not every one. The sample carries around 330,000 clones, around nine tenths recorded once. Sequences were obtained from PBMCs or T cells enriched from blood (not recorded which). The receptor source for this set is a woman in her thirties or forties who had recovered from COVID-19.

The V gene is TRBV5-4, the J gene TRBJ1-3; 10 positions match TRBD1. Germline V gene lookup returns CDR1 SGHNT and CDR2 YYREEE (reference sequence). The CDR3 contains 15 residues. V lost 3 bases and J lost 4; bases outside the gene matches: 4. DNA of the CDR3: TGTGCCAGCAGCTCCGGGACAGGGGCCGGAAACACCATATATTTT. Residues: CASSSGTGAGNTIYF.

The chain uses TRBV5-1 and TRBJ2-1; 11 bases agree with TRBD2. Germline V gene sequence: CDR1 SGHRS, CDR2 YFSETQ. There are 15 residues in the CDR3. J was trimmed by 7 bases and V by 3 bases; bases with no gene match: 6. The CDR3 protein is CASSSLAGVGNEQFF. In nucleotides, the CDR3 is TGCGCCAGCAGCTCACTAGCGGGAGTTGGGAATGAGCAGTTCTTC.

The chain recombines TRBV6-5 with TRBJ1-2, with 8 bases fitting TRBD1. This CDR3 is built from 15 residues. Trimming at V came to 6 bases and at J to 2 bases, leaving 8 bases not matched to a gene. Per germline, CDR1 MNHEY and CDR2 SVGAGI. Here the CDR3 DNA reads TGTGCCAGCAGCCGCGGACAGGGCCCAAACTATGGCTACACCTTC. This sequence encodes CASSRGQGPNYGYTF.

V gene TRBV20-1 combines with J gene TRBJ1-5; no reliable D call. The length of the CDR3 is 14 residues. CDR1 is DFQATT, CDR2 SNEGSKA, per germline (reference sequence). V was cut by 3 bases and J by 4 bases, with 13 bases left in between. CDR3 DNA sequence: TGCAGTGCTAGTCTTATCACGGGGAATCAGCCCCAGCATTTT. Its protein is CSASLITGNQPQHF.

The genes are TRBV25-1 and TRBJ2-1; TRBD1 is a possible D gene (6 bases). Per the germline V gene, CDR1 is MGHDK and CDR2 is SYGVNS. This CDR3 is 17 amino acids long. V was pared by 2 bases and J by 9 bases, with 23 bases between. CDR3 bases: TGTGCCAGCAGTGAAGGCCAACAGGGTGTTTTAAGAGGTGAGCAGTTCTTC. It is translated as CASSEGQQGVLRGEQFF.

The rearrangement uses TRBV19 and TRBJ2-2; 8 bases are shared with TRBD2. CDR1 and CDR2 from the germline V gene are LNHDA and SQIVND (reference sequence). The CDR3 is 18 amino acids. V trimming: 1 base; J trimming: 7 bases; junction bases outside the gene matches: 14. The CDR3 DNA is TGTGCCAGTAGTATAGCCCACACTAGCGGTGGCCTAGGCGGGGAGCTGTTTTTT. Translated: CASSIAHTSGGLGGELFF.

The chain employs TRBV19 and TRBJ2-1; TRBD2 aligns across 8 bases. V lost 3 bases, J lost 10 bases, and 5 bases stayed unmatched. Germline CDR1 is LNHDA and CDR2 is SQIVND (reference sequence). CDR3 size: 13 residues. CDR3 loop: CASSMVAGGEQFF. The DNA for the CDR3 is TGTGCCAGTAGTATGGTCGCGGGAGGCGAGCAGTTCTTC.

The chain combines TRBV4-3 with TRBJ1-2; D call uncertain. V was shortened by 0 bases and J by 7 bases, with 9 bases between the two germline ends. The CDR3 extends over 13 amino acids. Germline values: CDR1 LGHNA, CDR2 YSLEER. The CDR3 nucleotides read TGCGCCAGCAGCCAAGATCGAGTATTTGGCTACACCTTC. Amino acid sequence: CASSQDRVFGYTF.

The J gene is TRBJ2-3, the V gene TRBV5-8; 9 bases line up with TRBD2. The CDR3 is 15 amino acids. The germline V gene encodes CDR1 SGHTS and CDR2 YDEGEE. J gave up 4 bases and V 2 bases, and 5 bases lay outside the gene matches. For the CDR3, the DNA is TGTGCCAGCAGCTTTAGCGGGAGTGGACCAGATACGCAGTATTTT. Amino acids: CASSFSGSGPDTQYF.

The gene calls are TRBV19 and TRBJ2-7; possibly TRBD1 for D (7 bases). This CDR3 is 15 amino acids long. The germline gives CDR1 LNHDA, CDR2 SQIVND (reference sequence). The ends were cut back, 6 bases at V and 4 bases at J, with 19 bases in the middle. The CDR3 sequence: CASSKGGQVRYEQYF. CDR3 DNA: TGTGCCAGTAGCAAGGGAGGACAGGTTCGGTACGAGCAGTACTTC.

The chain has TRBV12-3 or TRBV12-4 and TRBJ1-2; a possible D gene is TRBD1 (6 bases). Trimming took off 3 bases at V and 6 bases at J, with 11 bases between the two ends. There are 13 residues in the CDR3. The CDR3 DNA follows: TGTGCCAGCAGTTTTTCAGGGGCCAATGGCTACACCTTC. This gives the protein CASSFSGANGYTF.

The rearrangement links TRBV3-1 (or the pseudogene TRBV3-2) to TRBJ1-1; no firm D call. V dropped 2 bases and J dropped 1 base, with 8 bases sitting between them. Per germline, CDR1 LGHDT and CDR2 YNNKEL (reference sequence). The CDR3 loop spans 14 amino acids. The CDR3 nucleotides read TGTGCCAGCAGCCAACTCCTAGGGAACACTGAAGCTTTCTTT. This sequence encodes CASSQLLGNTEAFF.

The J gene is TRBJ2-1, the V gene TRBV7-2; 12 nucleotides align to TRBD1. Germline trimming cut 6 bases from V and 8 bases from J; bases unmatched to any gene: 8. The V gene's germline CDR1 is SGHTA and CDR2 FQGNSA. This CDR3 has 15 residues. The CDR3 coding sequence is TGTGCCAGCAGGCTAATGGGACAGGGGGCGGATGAGCAGTTCTTC. Translating gives CASRLMGQGADEQFF.

The CDR3 DNA reads TGTGCCAGCACTCTGGACACCACCTACGAGCAGTACTTC. It is translated as CASTLDTTYEQYF. The chain couples TRBV12-3 or TRBV12-4 to TRBJ2-7, with D possibly being TRBD1 (5 bases). V was pared by 7 bases and J by 2 bases, with 12 bases between. CDR3 length: 13 amino acids.

The chain combines TRBV5-1 with TRBJ1-4, with D uncertain. CDR1 and CDR2 (germline): SGHRS, YFSETQ. This CDR3 has 13 amino acids. Trimming took 3 bases from V and 4 from J, leaving 7 bases between them. The DNA for the CDR3 is TGCGCCAGCAGCTCAGACATTAATGAAAAACTGTTTTTT. This gives the protein CASSSDINEKLFF.

The rearrangement links TRBV5-4 to TRBJ2-7, with TRBD2 matching over 9 bases. Trimming cost V 4 bases and J 7 bases; bases outside gene matches: 9. The CDR3 consists of 14 residues. Germline values: CDR1 SGHNT, CDR2 YYREEE (reference sequence). In DNA form, the CDR3 reads TGTGCCAGCAGCGGGGGACTAGCTCAAGGGGAGCAGTACTTC. This gives the protein CASSGGLAQGEQYF.

This clone was observed once. This likely reflects a read error, since a far larger clone is one base away. The sample holds other DNA sequences that translate to the same CDR3. V and J are TRBV7-9 and TRBJ1-1; perhaps TRBD1 as D (6 bases). V lost 1 base and J 4 bases, leaving 7 bases between the germline ends. The germline V gene encodes CDR1 SEHNR and CDR2 FQNEAQ (reference sequence). There are 13 residues in the CDR3. The CDR3 DNA reads as TGTGCCAGCAGCTTAGAAGGGGGCACTGAAGCTTTCTTT. Translating gives CASSLEGGTEAFF. The complete variable domain, with remaining parts taken from reference TRBV7-9 and TRBJ1-1, reads DTGVSQNPRHKITKRGQNVTFRCDPISEHNRLYWYRQTLGQGPEFLTYFQNEAQLEKSRLLSDRFSAERPKGSFSTLEIQRTEQGDSAMYLCASSLEGGTEAFFGQGTRLTVV.

This chain connects TRBV19 to TRBJ1-3, with D possibly TRBD1 on 6 matching bases. CDR1 and CDR2 (germline): LNHDA, SQIVND (reference sequence). With 3 bases removed from V and 0 bases from J, the gap between germline ends came to 15 bases. CDR3 length equals 17 residues. CDR3 sequence: CASSIYRDPRSGNTIYF. In DNA form, the CDR3 reads TGTGCCAGTAGTATTTACAGGGACCCTCGCTCTGGAAACACCATATATTTT.

The V gene is TRBV12-3 or TRBV12-4, the J gene TRBJ2-2, with TRBD1 identical over 7 bases. J gave up 1 base and V 10 bases, and 3 bases lay outside the gene matches. The CDR3 length is 13 residues. CDR3: CATGDRNTGELFF. The CDR3 DNA follows: TGTGCCACCGGGGACAGGAACACCGGGGAGCTGTTTTTT.

This clone is a singleton in its sample. The rearrangement uses TRBV5-6 and TRBJ2-2; 9 bases are shared with TRBD2. Germline V gene data show CDR1 as SGHDT and CDR2 as YYEEEE. V lost 3 bases and J lost 9; bases outside the gene matches: 12. The CDR3 loop spans 16 amino acids. In DNA, the CDR3 is TGTGCCAGCAGCTGGAGGCTAGCGGGACAGAATAGGGAGCTGTTTTTT. As protein: CASSWRLAGQNRELFF.

This clone came up once. The chain combines TRBV28 with TRBJ1-4; 8 nucleotides line up with TRBD1. CDR1 and CDR2 (germline): MDHEN, SYDVKM. The CDR3 spans 15 residues. V was clipped by 4 bases and J by 3 bases; unmatched bases: 4. The CDR3 sequence is CASSSGQEANEKLFF. The CDR3 coding sequence is TGTGCCAGCAGTTCGGGACAGGAGGCTAATGAAAAACTGTTTTTT.

CDR3 amino acids: CASSPGLAGQETQYF. The CDR3, as DNA: TGTGCCAGCAGCCCGGGACTAGCGGGGCAAGAGACCCAGTACTTC. The gene calls are TRBV7-9 and TRBJ2-5; 13 bases are a match to TRBD2. Germline CDR1 SEHNR, CDR2 FQNEAQ (reference sequence). V shed 5 bases and J 2 bases; nucleotides not matched to a gene: 2. This CDR3 has 15 amino acids.

V gene TRBV28 combines with J gene TRBJ1-6, with a tentative D call TRBD1 (5 bases). Germline CDR1 reads MDHEN; CDR2 reads SYDVKM. CDR3 size: 15 residues. V lost 7 bases, J lost 7 bases, and 17 bases lay in between. In DNA form, the CDR3 reads TGTGCCAGCACCCTATGGCAGGGAAGGAATTCACCCCTCCACTTT. Translating it yields CASTLWQGRNSPLHF. Full variable domain (remainder filled in from reference TRBV28 and TRBJ1-6): DVKVTQSSRYLVKRTGEKVFLECVQDMDHENMFWYRQDPGLGLRLIYFSYDVKMKEKGDIPEGYSVSREKKERFSLILESASTNQTSMYLCASTLWQGRNSPLHFGNGTRLTVT.

This rearrangement joins TRBV30 to TRBJ2-3, with a weak D call TRBD2 (6 bases). The CDR3 consists of 18 residues. CDR1 GTSNPN and CDR2 SVGIG come from the germline V gene (reference sequence). V was cut by 5 bases and J by 1 base, with 25 bases left in between. CDR3: CAWDPRRGGGYGTDTQYF. The CDR3 coding sequence is TGTGCCTGGGATCCCCGGAGGGGAGGCGGGTATGGCACAGATACGCAGTATTTT.

V gene TRBV25-1 combines with J gene TRBJ2-7; TRBD2 agrees at 10 bases. CDR1 is MGHDK and CDR2 is SYGVNS in the germline V gene. This CDR3 spans 16 amino acids. V trimming: 3 bases; J trimming: 3 bases; junction bases outside the gene matches: 8. The CDR3 loop reads CASSDLLAGVSYEQYF. As DNA, the CDR3 is TGTGCCAGCAGTGATCTCCTAGCGGGAGTGAGCTACGAGCAGTACTTC.

This clone has just a few counts. This chain connects TRBV24-1 to TRBJ1-1; D might be TRBD1 (6 bases). This CDR3 is built from 15 residues. Germline CDR1 is KGHDR and CDR2 is SFDVKD. V was trimmed by 4 bases and J by 2 bases, leaving 13 bases between them. The CDR3 reads CATSDADRPNTEAFF. The CDR3 region has the DNA TGTGCCACCAGTGACGCCGACAGGCCAAACACTGAAGCTTTCTTT.

This clone showed up just once. J is TRBJ1-4 and V is TRBV2; D call uncertain. CDR3 size: 14 residues. Germline CDR1 reads SNHLY; CDR2 reads FYNNEI. The germline V and J ends were trimmed by 1 base and 5 bases, with 8 bases remaining between them. The CDR3 loop reads CASSEVRQNEKLFF. CDR3 DNA: TGTGCCAGCAGTGAAGTCAGACAAAATGAAAAACTGTTTTTT.

This clone was found a few times. The chain uses TRBV9 and TRBJ1-1; TRBD1 matches at 8 bases. Germline-derived CDR1 and CDR2 are SGDLS and YYNGEE. This CDR3 is built from 14 residues. Trimming at V came to 4 bases and at J to 3 bases, leaving 5 bases not matched to a gene. CDR3 protein: CASSLDRGDTEAFF. The DNA of the CDR3 is TGTGCCAGCAGCCTCGACAGGGGCGACACTGAAGCTTTCTTT. Complete variable domain (other parts from reference TRBV9 and TRBJ1-1): DSGVTQTPKHLITATGQRVTLRCSPRSGDLSVYWYQQSLDQGLQFLIQYYNGEERAKGNILERFSAQQFPDLHSELNLSSLELGDSALYFCASSLDRGDTEAFFGQGTRLTVV.

The V call is TRBV7-9, the J call TRBJ1-1; perhaps TRBD1 as D (5 bases). CDR3 length: 12 residues. Trimming took 5 bases from V and 7 from J, leaving 11 bases between them. CDR1 and CDR2 from the germline V gene are SEHNR and FQNEAQ (reference sequence). CDR3 sequence reads: CASSHRIGEAFF. The CDR3 DNA follows: TGTGCCAGCAGCCACAGGATAGGTGAAGCTTTCTTT.